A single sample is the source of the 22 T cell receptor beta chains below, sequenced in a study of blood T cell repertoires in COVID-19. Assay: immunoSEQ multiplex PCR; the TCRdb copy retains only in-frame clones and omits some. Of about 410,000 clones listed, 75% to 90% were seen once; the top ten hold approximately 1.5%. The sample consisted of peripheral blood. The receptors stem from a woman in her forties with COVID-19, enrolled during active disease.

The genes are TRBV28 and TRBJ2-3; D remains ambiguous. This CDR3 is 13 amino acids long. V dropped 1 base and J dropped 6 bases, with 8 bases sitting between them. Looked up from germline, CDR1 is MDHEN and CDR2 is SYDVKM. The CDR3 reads CASSLSVVDTQYF. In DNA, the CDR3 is TGTGCCAGCAGTTTATCCGTTGTCGATACGCAGTATTTT.

Written as DNA, the CDR3 is TGTGCCAGCAAAATAGCGGGGGGGCGTTACAATGAGCAGTTCTTC. Translation gives CASKIAGGRYNEQFF. The chain uses TRBV3-1 (or the pseudogene TRBV3-2) and TRBJ2-1; 11 bases fit TRBD2. Germline V gene sequence: CDR1 LGHDT, CDR2 YNNKEL (reference sequence). The CDR3 has 15 residues. V was pared by 7 bases and J by 4 bases, with 6 bases of the junction left unmatched.

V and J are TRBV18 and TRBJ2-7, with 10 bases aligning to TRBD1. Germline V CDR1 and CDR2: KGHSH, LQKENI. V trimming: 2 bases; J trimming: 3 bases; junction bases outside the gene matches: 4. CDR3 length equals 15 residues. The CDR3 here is CASSPGQGVGYEQYF. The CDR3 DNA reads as TGTGCCAGCTCACCAGGACAGGGGGTAGGCTACGAGCAGTACTTC.

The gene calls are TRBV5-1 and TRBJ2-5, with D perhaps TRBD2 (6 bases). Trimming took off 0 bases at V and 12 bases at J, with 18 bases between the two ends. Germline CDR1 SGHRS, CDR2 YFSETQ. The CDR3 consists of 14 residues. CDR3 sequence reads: CASSLGSRRDSKYF. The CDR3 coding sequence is TGCGCCAGCAGCTTGGGGTCACGGAGGGACTCCAAGTACTTC. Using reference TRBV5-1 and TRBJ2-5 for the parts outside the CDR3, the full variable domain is KAGVTQTPRYLIKTRGQQVTLSCSPISGHRSVSWYQQTPGQGLQFLFEYFSETQRNKGNFPGRFSGRQFSNSRSEMNVSTLELGDSALYLCASSLGSRRDSKYFGPGTRLLVL.

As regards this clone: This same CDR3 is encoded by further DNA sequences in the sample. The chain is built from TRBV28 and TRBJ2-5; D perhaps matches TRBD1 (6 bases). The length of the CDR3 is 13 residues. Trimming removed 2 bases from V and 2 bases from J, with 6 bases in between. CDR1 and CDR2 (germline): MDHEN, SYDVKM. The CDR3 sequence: CASSLGQQETQYF. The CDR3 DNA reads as TGTGCCAGCAGTTTAGGACAGCAAGAGACCCAGTACTTC.

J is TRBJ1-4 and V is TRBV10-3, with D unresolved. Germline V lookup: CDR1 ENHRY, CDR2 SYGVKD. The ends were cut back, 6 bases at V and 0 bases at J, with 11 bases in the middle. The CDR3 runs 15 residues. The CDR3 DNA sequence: TGTGCCATCAGGGCGGGTCTCGCAACTAATGAAAAACTGTTTTTT. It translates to CAIRAGLATNEKLFF.

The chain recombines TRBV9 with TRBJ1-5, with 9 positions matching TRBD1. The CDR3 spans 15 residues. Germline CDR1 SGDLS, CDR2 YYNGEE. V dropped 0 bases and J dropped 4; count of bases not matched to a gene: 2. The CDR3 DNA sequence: TGTGCCAGCAGCGTAGGGGGACAGGGAAATCAGCCCCAGCATTTT. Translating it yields CASSVGGQGNQPQHF.

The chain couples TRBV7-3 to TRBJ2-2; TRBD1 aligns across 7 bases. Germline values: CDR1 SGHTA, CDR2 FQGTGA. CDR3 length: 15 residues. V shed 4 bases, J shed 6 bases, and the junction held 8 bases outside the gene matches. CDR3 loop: CASSSRQGLPGELFF. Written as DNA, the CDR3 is TGTGCCAGCAGCTCCCGACAGGGATTGCCCGGGGAGCTGTTTTTT.

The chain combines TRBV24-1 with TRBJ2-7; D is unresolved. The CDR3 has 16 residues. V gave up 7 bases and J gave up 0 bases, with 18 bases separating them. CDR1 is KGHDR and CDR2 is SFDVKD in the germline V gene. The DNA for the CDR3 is TGTGCCACCAGCGCCCTCGTTAGTACTAACTCCTACGAGCAGTACTTC. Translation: CATSALVSTNSYEQYF.

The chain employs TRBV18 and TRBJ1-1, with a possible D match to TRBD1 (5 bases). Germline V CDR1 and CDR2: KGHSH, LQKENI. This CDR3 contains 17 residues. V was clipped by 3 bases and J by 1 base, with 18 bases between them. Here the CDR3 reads CASSPGHAPGRNTEAFF. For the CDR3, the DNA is TGTGCCAGCTCACCTGGACACGCTCCCGGGAGGAACACTGAAGCTTTCTTT.

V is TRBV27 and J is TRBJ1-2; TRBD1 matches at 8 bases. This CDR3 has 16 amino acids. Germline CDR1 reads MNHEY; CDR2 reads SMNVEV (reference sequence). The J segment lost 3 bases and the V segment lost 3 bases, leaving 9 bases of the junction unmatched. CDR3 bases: TGTGCCAGCAGTTTTAGGTTGGCAGGGGGCGACTATGGCTACACCTTC. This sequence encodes CASSFRLAGGDYGYTF.

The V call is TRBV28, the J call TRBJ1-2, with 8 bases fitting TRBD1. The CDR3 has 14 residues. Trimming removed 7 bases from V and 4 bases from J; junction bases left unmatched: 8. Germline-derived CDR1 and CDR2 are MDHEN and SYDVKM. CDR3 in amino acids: CASNDRGRSYGYTF. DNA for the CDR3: TGTGCCAGCAACGACAGGGGCCGATCCTATGGCTACACCTTC.

The CDR3, as DNA: TGTGCCAGCAGCCCCCAATCGGGGATGAACACTGAAGCTTTCTTT. The encoded protein is CASSPQSGMNTEAFF. The rearrangement uses TRBV7-2 and TRBJ1-1; no firm D call. V lost 5 bases and J lost 0, with 13 bases in between. The V gene's germline CDR1 is SGHTA and CDR2 FQGNSA. There are 15 residues in the CDR3.

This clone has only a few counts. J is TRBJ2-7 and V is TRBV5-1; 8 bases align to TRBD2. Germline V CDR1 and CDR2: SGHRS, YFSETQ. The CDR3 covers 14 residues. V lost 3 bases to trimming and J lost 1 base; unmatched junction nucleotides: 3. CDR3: CASSSSGGSYEQYF. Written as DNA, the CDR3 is TGCGCCAGCAGCTCAAGCGGGGGTTCCTACGAGCAGTACTTC. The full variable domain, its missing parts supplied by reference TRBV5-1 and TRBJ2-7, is KAGVTQTPRYLIKTRGQQVTLSCSPISGHRSVSWYQQTPGQGLQFLFEYFSETQRNKGNFPGRFSGRQFSNSRSEMNVSTLELGDSALYLCASSSSGGSYEQYFGPGTRLTVT.

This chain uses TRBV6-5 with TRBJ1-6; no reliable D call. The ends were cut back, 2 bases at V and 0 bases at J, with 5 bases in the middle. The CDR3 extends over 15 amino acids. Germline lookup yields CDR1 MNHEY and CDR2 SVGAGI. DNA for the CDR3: TGTGCCAGCAGTTACGGGAGCTCCTATAATTCACCCCTCCACTTT. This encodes CASSYGSSYNSPLHF.

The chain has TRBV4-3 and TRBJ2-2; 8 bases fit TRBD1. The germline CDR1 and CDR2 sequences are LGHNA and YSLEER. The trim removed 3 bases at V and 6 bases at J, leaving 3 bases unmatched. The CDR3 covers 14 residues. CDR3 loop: CASSHLQGAGELFF. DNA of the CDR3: TGCGCCAGCAGCCACCTACAGGGGGCCGGGGAGCTGTTTTTT.

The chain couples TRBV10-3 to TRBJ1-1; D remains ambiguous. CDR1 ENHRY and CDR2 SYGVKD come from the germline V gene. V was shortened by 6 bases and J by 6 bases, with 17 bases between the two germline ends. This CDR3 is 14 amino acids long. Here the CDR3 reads CAIRGRTGIPEAFF. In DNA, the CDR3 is TGTGCCATCAGGGGAAGGACGGGGATCCCTGAAGCTTTCTTT.

The CDR3: CASSLSGQGATGAEAFF. In nucleotides, the CDR3 is TGTGCCAGCAGTTTATCGGGACAGGGGGCCACCGGCGCTGAAGCTTTCTTT. The rearrangement joins TRBV28 to TRBJ1-1, with 12 bases aligning to TRBD1. The J segment lost 6 bases and the V segment lost 1 base, leaving 9 bases of the junction unmatched. Germline loops: CDR1 MDHEN, CDR2 SYDVKM. The CDR3 covers 17 residues.

The DNA for the CDR3 is TGTGCCAGCAGTTTACAGGGGGTTGGAAACACCATATATTTT. As protein: CASSLQGVGNTIYF. The genes are TRBV6-5 and TRBJ1-3; 8 bases map to TRBD1. CDR1 and CDR2 (germline): MNHEY, SVGAGI. V lost 4 bases, J lost 3 bases, and 2 bases stayed unmatched. CDR3 length: 14 amino acids.

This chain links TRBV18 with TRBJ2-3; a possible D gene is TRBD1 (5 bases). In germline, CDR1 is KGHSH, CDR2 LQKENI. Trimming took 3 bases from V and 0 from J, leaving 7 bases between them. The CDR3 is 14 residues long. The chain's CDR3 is CASSPRQSTDTQYF. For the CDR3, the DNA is TGTGCCAGCTCACCCCGACAGAGCACAGATACGCAGTATTTT.

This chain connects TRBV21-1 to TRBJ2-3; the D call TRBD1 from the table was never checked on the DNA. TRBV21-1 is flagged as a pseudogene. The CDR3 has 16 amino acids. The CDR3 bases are TGTGCCAGCAGCGGGCGGGACAGGGTAAACACAGATACGCAGTATTTT. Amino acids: CASSGRDRVNTDTQYF.

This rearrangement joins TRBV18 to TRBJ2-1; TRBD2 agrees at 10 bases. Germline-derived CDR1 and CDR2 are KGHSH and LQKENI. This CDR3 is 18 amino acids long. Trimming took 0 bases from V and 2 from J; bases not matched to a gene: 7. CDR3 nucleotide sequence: TGTGCCAGCTCACCACCGATTACAGCGGGGGGGCCCTACAATGAGCAGTTCTTC. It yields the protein CASSPPITAGGPYNEQFF. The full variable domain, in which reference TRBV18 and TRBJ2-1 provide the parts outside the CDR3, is NAGVMQNPRHLVRRRGQEARLRCSPMKGHSHVYWYRQLPEEGLKFMVYLQKENIIDESGMPKERFSAEFPKEGPSILRIQQVVRGDSAAYFCASSPPITAGGPYNEQFFGPGTRLTVL.